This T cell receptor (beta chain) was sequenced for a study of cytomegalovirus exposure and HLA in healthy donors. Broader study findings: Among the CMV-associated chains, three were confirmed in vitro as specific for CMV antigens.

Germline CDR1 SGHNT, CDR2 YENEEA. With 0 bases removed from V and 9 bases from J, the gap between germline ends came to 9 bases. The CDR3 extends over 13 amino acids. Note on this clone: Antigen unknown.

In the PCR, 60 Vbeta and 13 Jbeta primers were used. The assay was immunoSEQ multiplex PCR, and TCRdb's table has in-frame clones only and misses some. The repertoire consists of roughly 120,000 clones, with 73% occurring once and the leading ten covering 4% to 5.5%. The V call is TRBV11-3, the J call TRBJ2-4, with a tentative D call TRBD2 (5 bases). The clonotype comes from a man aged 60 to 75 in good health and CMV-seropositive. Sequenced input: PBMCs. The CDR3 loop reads CASSLDSSSIQYF. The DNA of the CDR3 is TGTGCCAGCAGCTTAGATTCTAGCAGCATTCAGTACTTC. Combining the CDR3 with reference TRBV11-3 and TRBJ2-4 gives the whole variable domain EAGVVQSPRYKIIEKKQPVAFWCNPISGHNTLYWYLQNLGQGPELLIRYENEEAVDDSQLPKDRFSAERLKGVDSTLKIQPAELGDSAVYLCASSLDSSSIQYFGAGTRLSVL.